This is a list of T cell receptor beta chains from one sample in a study of blood T cell repertoires in COVID-19. Here immunoSEQ multiplex PCR was the method, and the copy in TCRdb shows in-frame clones only, minus some. This table has over 150,000 clones, about 87% appearing once. Sequencing was performed on peripheral blood. The receptors originated from a man aged 55 to 70 with COVID-19, enrolled during active disease. Each CDR3 is given with its conserved first and last residue. Fields, in order: V gene, D gene, J gene, clone size, CDR3 protein, CDR3 DNA. D genes are given only for firm matches. Size tells how often a clone was seen (once, few, many) or the class of an expanded clone, and some rows leave it out.

TRBV2	NA	TRBJ2-6	NA	CASSGQQASGANVLTF	TGTGCCAGCAGTGGTCAACAGGCCTCTGGGGCCAACGTCCTGACTTTC
TRBV12-2	NA	TRBJ2-7	NA	CASRLTTGGSYYEQYF	TGTGCAAGTCGCTTAACAACGGGAGGGTCGTACTACGAGCAGTACTTC
TRBV11-3	NA	TRBJ2-1	once	CASSLPERTRGVYNEQFF	TGTGCCAGCAGCCTCCCCGAACGGACTAGGGGGGTATACAATGAGCAGTTCTTC
TRBV19	TRBD1	TRBJ2-3	NA	CASRQPRGQGARDTQYF	TGTGCCAGTAGACAACCCCGGGGACAGGGGGCAAGAGATACGCAGTATTTT
TRBV7-9	TRBD1	TRBJ2-7	NA	CASSQGTGGSYEQYF	TGTGCCAGCAGCCAAGGGACAGGGGGCTCCTACGAGCAGTACTTC
TRBV5-1	TRBD2	TRBJ2-1	NA	CASSLVAGAGYNEQFF	TGCGCCAGCAGCTTGGTAGCGGGAGCTGGCTACAATGAGCAGTTCTTC
TRBV6-2/TRBV6-3	TRBD2	TRBJ2-7	NA	CASSYSRSGGYEQYF	TGTGCCAGCAGTTACTCGAGAAGCGGGGGGTACGAGCAGTACTTC
TRBV7-2	NA	TRBJ1-3	NA	CASTGQYSGNTIYF	TGTGCCAGCACCGGACAGTACTCTGGAAACACCATATATTTT
TRBV18	TRBD1	TRBJ1-1	NA	CASSPTRGMNTEAFF	TGTGCCAGCTCACCGACCAGGGGGATGAACACTGAAGCTTTCTTT
TRBV7-9	NA	TRBJ1-1	NA	CASSFGGHMNTEAFF	TGTGCCAGCAGCTTTGGGGGACACATGAACACTGAAGCTTTCTTT
TRBV3-1/TRBV3-2	NA	TRBJ1-6	NA	CASSQSRGNNSPLHF	TGTGCCAGCAGCCAATCACGAGGGAACAATTCACCCCTCCACTTT
TRBV7-2	TRBD1	TRBJ2-4	NA	CASGTGALIQYF	TGTGCCAGTGGGACAGGGGCCCTCATTCAGTACTTC
TRBV5-4	NA	TRBJ2-5	NA	CASSLGWLETQYF	TGTGCCAGCAGCTTGGGCTGGCTCGAGACCCAGTACTTC
TRBV5-8	NA	TRBJ1-4	NA	CASSLGGAKEKLFF	TGTGCCAGCAGCTTAGGGGGGGCTAAGGAAAAACTGTTTTTT
TRBV5-5	NA	TRBJ1-2	NA	CASSLVWQGNYGYTF	TGTGCCAGCAGCTTGGTGTGGCAGGGAAACTATGGCTACACCTTC
TRBV29-1	TRBD1	TRBJ2-5	NA	CSVDGQGGETQYF	TGCAGCGTTGACGGACAGGGTGGAGAGACCCAGTACTTC
TRBV18	NA	TRBJ1-4	once	CASSKGQALTLNEKLFF	TGTGCCAGCTCAAAGGGGCAGGCTTTAACACTAAATGAAAAACTGTTTTTT
TRBV7-3	NA	TRBJ2-1	NA	CASTSPGIYNEQFF	TGTGCCAGCACTTCCCCGGGGATTTACAATGAGCAGTTCTTC
TRBV19	NA	TRBJ1-6	NA	CASSRGEQYSPLHF	TGTGCCAGTAGTAGGGGGGAACAATATTCACCCCTCCACTTT
TRBV11-3	NA	TRBJ1-1	few	CASSATADGNTEAFF	TGTGCCAGCAGCGCCACAGCTGATGGGAACACTGAAGCTTTCTTT
TRBV30	NA	TRBJ2-7	NA	CAWSVLEPYEQYF	TGTGCCTGGAGTGTACTAGAACCCTACGAGCAGTACTTC
TRBV30	NA	TRBJ1-4	NA	CAWSRGEGIYEKLFF	TGTGCCTGGAGTCGGGGGGAAGGGATTTACGAAAAACTGTTTTTT
TRBV6-1	NA	TRBJ2-7	few	CASSEGDRLYEQYF	TGTGCCAGCAGTGAAGGAGACAGGCTCTACGAGCAGTACTTC
TRBV6-6	NA	TRBJ1-3	NA	CASIPMSSGNTIYF	TGTGCCAGCATTCCTATGAGCTCTGGAAACACCATATATTTT
TRBV27	NA	TRBJ1-1	few	CASSLAGLNTEAFF	TGTGCCAGCAGTTTGGCAGGATTGAACACTGAAGCTTTCTTT
TRBV9	TRBD2	TRBJ2-1	once	CASSARLAASYNEQFF	TGTGCCAGCAGCGCAAGACTAGCGGCCTCCTACAATGAGCAGTTCTTC
TRBV7-9	NA	TRBJ1-2	NA	CASSVTGYYGYTF	TGTGCCAGCAGCGTTACAGGCTACTATGGCTACACCTTC
TRBV4-1	TRBD1	TRBJ1-1	NA	CASSQSRQGNTEAFF	TGCGCCAGCAGCCAATCGAGACAGGGGAACACTGAAGCTTTCTTT
TRBV18	TRBD1	TRBJ1-5	NA	CASSLGQGVGQPQHF	TGTGCCAGCTCACTAGGACAGGGGGTAGGTCAGCCCCAGCATTTT
TRBV11-3	TRBD1	TRBJ2-1	NA	CASSLAPATGTGGRNEQFF	TGTGCCAGCAGCTTAGCCCCTGCCACCGGGACAGGGGGAAGGAATGAGCAGTTCTTC
TRBV3-1/TRBV3-2	NA	TRBJ1-1	NA	CASSQGKKTGMGYTEAFF	TGTGCCAGCAGCCAAGGAAAAAAAACAGGGATGGGTTACACTGAAGCTTTCTTT
TRBV6-6	TRBD1	TRBJ1-1	NA	CASRGGAEAFF	TGTGCCAGCAGAGGGGGCGCTGAAGCTTTCTTT
TRBV6-6	NA	TRBJ1-2	NA	CASSYSGARGYTF	TGTGCCAGCAGTTACTCGGGGGCGCGAGGCTACACCTTC
TRBV6-4	TRBD2	TRBJ2-1	NA	CASRIGYGGENEQFF	TGTGCCAGCAGGATTGGGTACGGGGGGGAGAATGAGCAGTTCTTC
TRBV10-3	TRBD1	TRBJ2-1	NA	CAISNRDRGDSYNEQFF	TGTGCCATCAGTAACCGGGACAGGGGGGACTCCTACAATGAGCAGTTCTTC
TRBV6-2/TRBV6-3	NA	TRBJ2-1	NA	CASSSLQGWGSYNEQFF	TGTGCCAGCAGTTCCTTACAGGGATGGGGGTCCTACAATGAGCAGTTCTTC
TRBV11-2	NA	TRBJ1-5	NA	CASSHPGIQPQHF	TGTGCCAGCAGCCATCCAGGGATTCAGCCCCAGCATTTT
TRBV6-5	NA	TRBJ2-4	NA	CATEELAKNIQYF	TGTGCCACTGAAGAACTAGCCAAAAACATTCAGTACTTC
TRBV18	TRBD2	TRBJ2-1	NA	CASSPPSTSGGYNEQFF	TGTGCCAGCTCACCACCCTCGACTAGCGGGGGTTACAATGAGCAGTTCTTC
TRBV19	NA	TRBJ1-4	NA	CASSPTAGSTNEKLFF	TGTGCCAGTAGCCCAACCGCAGGGTCAACTAATGAAAAACTGTTTTTT
TRBV7-9	NA	TRBJ1-3	NA	CASSRSITIYF	TGTGCCAGCAGCAGGAGTATCACCATATATTTT
TRBV5-1	NA	TRBJ2-3	NA	CASSVPDGVTDTQYF	TGCGCCAGCAGCGTCCCGGACGGGGTCACAGATACGCAGTATTTT
TRBV4-1	TRBD1	TRBJ1-6	NA	CASSRAGSTGNHSPLHF	TGCGCCAGCAGCCGGGCGGGATCGACAGGGAACCATTCACCCCTCCACTTT
TRBV6-5	NA	TRBJ2-2	NA	CASSSLFTGELFF	TGTGCCAGCAGTTCACTATTCACCGGGGAGCTGTTTTTT
TRBV19	TRBD1	TRBJ2-2	NA	CASSWGQGSAGELFF	TGTGCCAGTAGTTGGGGACAGGGGTCAGCCGGGGAGCTGTTTTTT
TRBV21-1	NA	TRBJ2-7	NA	CASSRTAGDEQYF	TGTGCCAGCAGCAGAACTGCAGGGGACGAGCAGTACTTC
TRBV4-3	NA	TRBJ1-4	NA	CASSQYRGSTNEKLFF	TGCGCCAGCAGCCAATATAGGGGGAGCACTAATGAAAAACTGTTTTTT
TRBV19	NA	TRBJ1-1	NA	CASSNREINTEAFF	TGTGCCAGTAGTAACAGGGAAATCAACACTGAAGCTTTCTTT
TRBV7-2	NA	TRBJ1-2	NA	CASSLVEGIYGYTF	TGTGCCAGCAGCTTAGTAGAGGGAATCTATGGCTACACCTTC
TRBV7-8	TRBD2	TRBJ2-7	NA	CASSLAGGWYEQYF	TGTGCCAGCAGCTTAGCCGGGGGGTGGTACGAGCAGTACTTC
TRBV7-9	NA	TRBJ2-5	NA	CASSLELGETQYF	TGTGCCAGCAGCTTAGAACTAGGGGAGACCCAGTACTTC
TRBV12-5	TRBD2	TRBJ2-1	NA	CASGRGGRMINEQFF	TGTGCTAGTGGGCGGGGGGGCCGGATGATCAATGAGCAGTTCTTC
TRBV7-2	TRBD1	TRBJ1-6	NA	CASSSQGPYNSPLHF	TGTGCCAGCAGCTCACAGGGGCCGTATAATTCACCCCTCCACTTT
TRBV5-1	NA	TRBJ2-3	NA	CASSRTQSTDTQYF	TGCGCCAGCAGCAGAACCCAGTCCACAGATACGCAGTATTTT
TRBV5-1	NA	TRBJ2-1	NA	CASSEKQAGSYNEQFF	TGCGCCAGCAGCGAGAAACAAGCGGGCTCCTACAATGAGCAGTTCTTC
TRBV13	TRBD1	TRBJ2-7	many	CASRTQGAREQYF	TGTGCCAGCAGAACACAGGGGGCGCGTGAGCAGTACTTC
TRBV6-2/TRBV6-3	TRBD2	TRBJ2-7	NA	CASSYRRGDEQYF	TGTGCCAGCAGTTACAGGCGGGGGGACGAGCAGTACTTC